This T cell receptor (beta chain) was captured by sequencing in a study of blood T cell repertoires in COVID-19. The germline V gene has CDR1 SGHAT and CDR2 FQNNGV. CDR3 length equals 15 residues. Trimming removed 0 bases from V and 3 bases from J; junction bases left unmatched: 1. Sequencing was performed with immunoSEQ multiplex PCR; in TCRdb, only in-frame clones are kept and a portion is missing. The repertoire includes 65,000 to 85,000 clones, nearly 90% of them detected once, and about 8.1% sits in the top ten. The clonotype originates from a man aged 50 to 60 with active COVID-19. Sequenced: peripheral blood. This chain uses TRBV11-2 with TRBJ2-5, with 10 bases fitting TRBD2. CDR3 nucleotides: TGTGCCAGCAGCTTAGAGAGCGGGGGGGAAGAGACCCAGTACTTC. Encoded protein: CASSLESGGEETQYF.